This T cell receptor (beta chain) was documented in a study of cytomegalovirus exposure and HLA in healthy donors. Points from the study as a whole: The study put 150 or so TCR beta chains on its list as cytomegalovirus-associated. When analyzed later, a missense DCLRE1C variant was found to be linked to TCR beta V- and J-gene trimming. Common viral pathogens (according to a later analysis) appeared linked to several of the most significant clusters.

PCR amplification relied on 60 Vbeta primers (plus 13 Jbeta primers). The assay was immunoSEQ multiplex PCR, and TCRdb's table has in-frame clones only and misses some. There are 64,000 or so clones in the sample; approximately 67% occur only once, and approximately 7.6% lies in the top ten. Of note for this clone: Its antigen is not identified.

Though nominally healthy at sampling, donors likely had unrecorded immune exposures. The CDR3 totals 13 residues. Between the trimmed V and J ends, which lost 5 bases and 0 bases, there was a span of 7 bases. Germline values: CDR1 PRHDT, CDR2 FYEKMQ (reference sequence). The sequenced material came from PBMCs. The chain is built from TRBV13 and TRBJ1-1; D gene ambiguous. This TCR was sampled from a man in his forties in good health and CMV-seropositive. The CDR3 DNA sequence: TGTGCCAGCAGCCCTAGGTTGAACACTGAAGCTTTCTTT. This gives the protein CASSPRLNTEAFF.